The sequence of this TCR beta chain was determined in a study of blood T cell repertoires in COVID-19. The repertoire was sequenced with immunoSEQ multiplex PCR; TCRdb's copy has only in-frame clones and lacks some. The data hold some 32,000 clones, with about nine tenths observed a single time. CDR1 and CDR2 from the germline V gene are SGHRS and YFSETQ. The CDR3 spans 16 residues. V shed 4 bases, J shed 7 bases, and the junction held 8 bases outside the gene matches. The sample consisted of peripheral blood. The V call is TRBV5-1, the J call TRBJ2-2; 12 bases align to TRBD2. This TCR came from a man between 60 and 75 years old with active COVID-19. CDR3 sequence reads: CASSRTSGGLVGELFF. The CDR3, as DNA: TGCGCCAGCAGCAGAACTAGCGGGGGGCTTGTCGGGGAGCTGTTTTTT.